This T cell receptor (beta chain) emerged from a study of cytomegalovirus exposure and HLA in healthy donors. Findings and limits, study-wide: For cytomegalovirus status, the classifier reportedly gave diagnoses with high specificity and sensitivity.

TCRdb keeps only in-frame clones here, not all; method: immunoSEQ multiplex PCR. The sample lists 78,000 or so clones, roughly 95% seen once, with about 1.6% in the top ten. Details on this clone: Its target is unknown.

The CDR3 covers 14 residues. The V end was cut by 4 bases, the J end by 5 bases, with 12 bases between. The germline V gene has CDR1 MNHNS and CDR2 SASEGT. This TCR was recovered from a man aged 18 to 30 in good health and CMV-seropositive. The chain joins TRBV6-1 to TRBJ1-5, with no clear D. Sample: PBMCs. CDR3 DNA: TGTGCCAGCAGTGCGGCAAGAGGGCATCAGCCCCAGCATTTT. It specifies CASSAARGHQPQHF.